Listed below are T cell receptor beta chains from one sample, sequenced in a study of CD8 T cells in Susac syndrome. TCRdb analysed the immunoSEQ multiplex PCR reads with MiXCR anew, one entry per CDR3 protein. The table includes 74,000 or so distinct CDR3 sequences, just over 90% detected once. The sample comprised CD4+ T cells from PBMCs. The source is a human donor with Susac syndrome. Each CDR3 is given with its conserved first and last residue. The order of the fields is V gene, J gene, clone size, CDR3 length, D gene, CDR3 DNA, CDR3 protein. The D gene is left open where the match is weak. Expanded clones are given a class, and other clones once, few, many or no size at all.

TRBV2	TRBJ1-1	NA	22	TRBD1	TGTGCCAGCAGGGGGATACGGACAGGGCAAAAACTACCCTACGTCATGAACACTGAAGCTTTCTTT	CASRGIRTGQKLPYVMNTEAFF
TRBV7-9	TRBJ1-4	NA	15	TRBD1	TGTGCCAGCAGCTTCACACAGGGGGCTAATGAAAAACTGTTTTTT	CASSFTQGANEKLFF
TRBV19	TRBJ1-5	NA	14	TRBD1	TGTGCCAGTAGTACGGAGACAGGGCATCAGCCCCAGCATTTT	CASSTETGHQPQHF
TRBV6-6	TRBJ1-5	NA	15	TRBD1	TGTGCCAGCAGTCCACAAACGACAGGGAATCAGCCCCAGCATTTT	CASSPQTTGNQPQHF
TRBV12-3/TRBV12-4	TRBJ1-1	NA	17	NA	TGTGCCAGCACCTCCGGGTCGTCCGGCGGTGTTTACGCTGAAGCTTTCTTT	CASTSGSSGGVYAEAFF
TRBV12-3/TRBV12-4	TRBJ1-5	NA	14	TRBD1	TGTGCCAGCAGAACAGGGGGTTGGGATCAGCCCCAGCATTTT	CASRTGGWDQPQHF
TRBV18	TRBJ1-1	NA	14	NA	TGTGCCAGCTCACCCTCTCAACAGGGAACGGGGGCTTTCTTT	CASSPSQQGTGAFF
TRBV12-3/TRBV12-4	TRBJ1-3	NA	16	NA	TGTGCCAGCAGTTTAGGCGGAACTATCTCTGGAAACACCATATATTTT	CASSLGGTISGNTIYF
TRBV3-1	TRBJ2-1	NA	17	TRBD2	TGTGCCAGCAGCCAAGAACGGACTAGCGGGTTCCACAATGAGCAGTTCTTC	CASSQERTSGFHNEQFF
TRBV7-2	TRBJ2-7	NA	15	TRBD2	TGTGCCAGCAGCTCCCACGGACTAGCAGTCTACGAGCAGTACTTC	CASSSHGLAVYEQYF
TRBV5-1	TRBJ2-4	NA	18	TRBD2	TGCGCCAGCAGCCGTGGACTAGCGGGAGAGGGGGCCAAAAACATTCAGTACTTC	CASSRGLAGEGAKNIQYF
TRBV6-2/TRBV6-3	TRBJ2-1	NA	16	TRBD2	TGTGCCAGCAGCGCCGGACTAGCGGGGGGCCAGGGGGAGCAGTTCTTC	CASSAGLAGGQGEQFF
TRBV30	TRBJ2-2	NA	14	NA	TGTGCCTGGAGAGGGGCAGGGAGGATCGGGGAGCTGTTTTTT	CAWRGAGRIGELFF
TRBV14	TRBJ1-1	NA	15	NA	TGTGCCAGCAGCCAAGTCCCCTGGGGCAACACTGAAGCTTTCTTT	CASSQVPWGNTEAFF
TRBV18	TRBJ2-3	NA	17	NA	TGTGCCAGCTCACAGGACGAGAGGGGAGTAATAACAGATACGCAGTATTTT	CASSQDERGVITDTQYF
TRBV7-2	TRBJ2-7	NA	15	TRBD2	TGTGCCAGCAGCTCGGGACTAGCGGGATCGAGGGAGCAGTACTTC	CASSSGLAGSREQYF
TRBV20-1	TRBJ2-7	once	14	NA	TGCAGTGCGCGGATCGGGGGCTTTTTGGCCGAGCAGTACTTC	CSARIGGFLAEQYF
TRBV5-1	TRBJ2-7	NA	13	NA	TGCGCCACCTCCATAGGAAGTTCCTACGAGCAGTACTTC	CATSIGSSYEQYF
TRBV21-1	TRBJ2-7	NA	10	NA	TGTGCCAGCAGCAGGTACGAGCAGTACTTC	CASSRYEQYF
TRBV7-2	TRBJ2-3	NA	15	NA	TGTGCCAGCAGCTTAGTCGAGACCCGCACAGATACGCAGTATTTT	CASSLVETRTDTQYF
TRBV5-4	TRBJ2-4	NA	13	NA	TGTGCCAGCAGTTTAGACAGAAAAAGCATTCAGTACTTC	CASSLDRKSIQYF
TRBV30	TRBJ2-2	NA	14	NA	TGTGCCTGGAGTAAAAAGACGAACACCGGGGAGCTGTTTTTT	CAWSKKTNTGELFF
TRBV12-3/TRBV12-4	TRBJ2-4	NA	19	NA	TGTGCCAGCAGGACCGAAGGCCAGCAGGGTCACCTAGCCAAAAACATTCAGTACTTC	CASRTEGQQGHLAKNIQYF
TRBV3-1	TRBJ1-2	NA	13	NA	TGTGCCAGCAGCCAAGTCGGGGCCCGGGGCTACACCTTC	CASSQVGARGYTF
TRBV20-1	TRBJ2-1	NA	11	NA	TGCAGTGCTCTAGGAAACAATGAGCAGTTCTTC	CSALGNNEQFF
TRBV19	TRBJ2-6	NA	15	NA	TGTGCCAGTAAGGAGGGAAGCTCTGGGGCCAACGTCCTGACTTTC	CASKEGSSGANVLTF
TRBV27	TRBJ2-7	NA	12	NA	TGTGCCAGCAAAGGACCTTTCTACGAGCAGTACTTC	CASKGPFYEQYF
TRBV4-1	TRBJ2-2	NA	16	NA	TGCGCCAGCAGCCAAGGGCAGGGCAGACGCACCGGGGAGCTGTTTTTT	CASSQGQGRRTGELFF
TRBV7-2	TRBJ2-2	NA	14	NA	TGTGCCAGCAGCTTAGTCGGAAACACCGGGGAGCTGTTTTTT	CASSLVGNTGELFF
TRBV27	TRBJ2-1	NA	16	NA	TGTGCCAGCAGACTATGGGGGGCCGGCTCCTACAATGAGCAGTTCTTC	CASRLWGAGSYNEQFF
TRBV29-1	TRBJ1-1	NA	13	NA	TGCAGCGTTGAACACAGCCCGAACACTGAAGCTTTCTTT	CSVEHSPNTEAFF
TRBV7-6	TRBJ2-7	once	16	TRBD2	TGTGCCAGCAGCTTAGGTCTAGCGGGAGGCCTCTACGAGCAGTACTTC	CASSLGLAGGLYEQYF
TRBV29-1	TRBJ2-4	NA	13	TRBD1	TGCAGCTCTTGGGACAGGGGCCAAAACATTCAGTACTTC	CSSWDRGQNIQYF
TRBV6-2/TRBV6-3	TRBJ2-1	once	18	TRBD2	TGTGCCAGCAGTTACTCGGAACTAGCGGGAGGTCATTACAATGAGCAGTTCTTC	CASSYSELAGGHYNEQFF
TRBV28	TRBJ1-2	NA	14	TRBD1	TGTGCCAGCAGTCACGGACAGGGTACCTATGGCTACACCTTC	CASSHGQGTYGYTF